A selection of T cell receptor beta chains follows, all from one sample in a study of neoadjuvant anti-PD-1 for oral cavity cancer. Data came from immunoSEQ multiplex PCR; TCRdb stores just in-frame clones and leaves some out. The sample has 55,000 to 80,000 clones, 80% to 90% seen once; the top ten hold 2.5% to 3%. The source material was PBMCs, sampled after nivolumab (anti-PD-1) treatment. The receptor source for this set is a person between 35 and 79 years old with oral cavity squamous cell carcinoma. CDR3s include the opening cysteine and the closing phenylalanine or tryptophan. The D gene is left open where the match is weak. Not every row has a clone size; where given, it reads once, few, many or a size class.

- - TRBJ2-1 TRBV5-1 TGCGCCAGCAGCTTGTTCTCGCAGGGGGAGCAGTTCTTC CASSLFSQGEQFF
- TRBD2 TRBJ2-7 TRBV5-4 TGTGCCAGCAGCTTGACGGGACTAGCGGAGCAGTACTTC CASSLTGLAEQYF
- - TRBJ1-2 TRBV6-1 TGTGCCAGCAGCCCGGGTAGCCACAACTATGGCTACACCTTC CASSPGSHNYGYTF
- TRBD2 TRBJ2-7 TRBV5-4 TGTGCCAGCAGCCCGGGAGGGGGCTCCTACGAGCAGTACTTC CASSPGGGSYEQYF
- TRBD2 TRBJ2-1 TRBV14 TGTGCCAGCAGCCAATCGGGACTACGATTTTGGAAGGATGAGCAGTTCTTC CASSQSGLRFWKDEQFF
- TRBD1 TRBJ2-7 TRBV6-1 TGTGCCGTCCGGGACAGCTCCTACGAGCAGTACTTC CAVRDSSYEQYF
once - TRBJ2-5 TRBV5-1 TGCGCCAGCAGCTTGTCTCTACAAGAGACCCAGTACTTC CASSLSLQETQYF
- - TRBJ1-1 TRBV28 TGTGCCAGCAGTTTATCCGGGGGAATGAACACTGAAGCTTTCTTT CASSLSGGMNTEAFF
- TRBD2 TRBJ2-3 TRBV7-9 TGTGCCAGCTCTAGCGGGAGGGCCGATCGTACGCAGTATTTT CASSSGRADRTQYF
- - TRBJ1-2 TRBV9 TGTGCCAGCAGCGTAGGAGGCTATGGCTACACCTTC CASSVGGYGYTF
once - TRBJ2-6 TRBV7-3 TGTGCCAGCAGCTTAAATGCTGGGAGCTCTGGGGCCAACGTCCTGACTTTC CASSLNAGSSGANVLTF
- - TRBJ2-3 TRBV28 TGTGCCAGCAGTTCCCGCAGGTTGAAAGATACGCAGTATTTT CASSSRRLKDTQYF
- - TRBJ1-3 TRBV7-9 TGTGCCAGCAGCTTACGCGGACAGCTATATTTT CASSLRGQLYF
- TRBD1 TRBJ1-4 TRBV2 TGTGCCAGCAGCACAGGGGGCGATGAAAAACTGTTTTTT CASSTGGDEKLFF
- - TRBJ1-1 TRBV6-1 TGTGCCAGCACCGCCGACCATAAAGGACGCTTATGGGCTTTCTTT CASTADHKGRLWAFF
- - TRBJ1-1 TRBV6-1 TGTGCCAGCAGTGAAGTTCCAGGGGCGGGCACTGAAGCTTTCTTT CASSEVPGAGTEAFF
once - TRBJ2-5 TRBV4-1 TGCGCCAGCAGCCAATTTTACCGCAGTAAAGAGACCCAGTACTTC CASSQFYRSKETQYF
- - TRBJ1-2 TRBV19 TGTGCCACGACCGATGCGGATCGGCGTGGCTACACCTTC CATTDADRRGYTF
- - TRBJ1-2 TRBV6-6 TGTGCCAGCAGGATGGACACCGCAGCTAACTATGGCTACACCTTC CASRMDTAANYGYTF
- - TRBJ2-5 TRBV6-1 TGTGCCAGCAGTACAGGGGGGGCCCAAGAGACCCAGTACTTC CASSTGGAQETQYF
once - TRBJ2-1 TRBV30 TGTGCCTGGAGAATTTCGGCTGGTGGCAATGAGCAGTTCTTC CAWRISAGGNEQFF
- - TRBJ2-7 TRBV9 TGTGCCAGCAGCGTCAGTAGCGGCTACGAGCAGTACTTC CASSVSSGYEQYF
- - TRBJ1-5 TRBV4-1 TGCGCCAGCAGCCTGGAAGACATTTTACCATCGCCCCAGCATTTT CASSLEDILPSPQHF
- - TRBJ1-3 TRBV5-1 TGCGCCAGCAGCTTGTACAGAAACTCTGGAAACACCATATATTTT CASSLYRNSGNTIYF
- - TRBJ2-2 TRBV9 TGTGCCAGCAGCGTAGGAGACCGGCTAACCGGGGAGCTGTTTTTT CASSVGDRLTGELFF
- TRBD1 TRBJ1-6 TRBV18 TGTGCCAGCTCACCACGAGGGGGCGCAAATAATTCACCCCTCCACTTT CASSPRGGANNSPLHF
- TRBD2 TRBJ2-7 TRBV28 TGTGCCAGCATCATGGCGGGAGGGCTCGCCTGGGAGCAGTACTTC CASIMAGGLAWEQYF
- TRBD1 TRBJ1-5 TRBV15 TGTGCTACCCAGGGACAGAAGAATCAGCCCCAGCATTTT CATQGQKNQPQHF